A single sample is the source of the 12 T cell receptor beta chains below, sequenced in a study of kidney transplant recipient with SARS-CoV-2 infection. From the reads, TCRdb called clonotypes with MiXCR, one entry per CDR3 protein. The sample holds under 300,000 distinct CDR3 sequences, under 30% seen once. This sample comprised a blood sample, obtained at baseline and around day 110 from a kidney transplant recipient. Receptor source: a young adult male patient who had COVID-19 and was a kidney transplant recipient. The graft donor may be the source of some T cells.

At least ten counts were recorded for this clonotype. The chain recombines TRBV28 with TRBJ1-5, with D unclear. The V gene's germline CDR1 is MDHEN and CDR2 SYDVKM. V dropped 6 bases and J dropped 6 bases, with 15 bases sitting between them. The CDR3 spans 14 residues. CDR3 in amino acids: CASSPGISGQPQHF. The CDR3 region has the DNA TGTGCCAGCAGCCCCGGGATTTCCGGTCAGCCCCAGCATTTT.

At least ten counts were recorded for this clonotype. This chain connects TRBV28 to TRBJ1-2, with D possibly TRBD1 on 5 matching bases. In germline, CDR1 is MDHEN, CDR2 SYDVKM. With 5 bases removed from V and 2 bases from J, the gap between germline ends came to 18 bases. The CDR3 contains 16 residues. The CDR3 region has the DNA TGTGCCAGCAGTCCACACTTCCGGGACGTGAACTATGGCTACACCTTC. Encoded protein: CASSPHFRDVNYGYTF.

The chain couples TRBV3-1 to TRBJ2-7; D is unresolved. The J call may not be correct, given that the DNA end is closer to TRBJ1-2. Germline V lookup: CDR1 LGHDT, CDR2 YNNKEL (reference sequence). This CDR3 has 17 amino acids. DNA for the CDR3: TGTGCCAGCAGCGGATCCTTTCCCATTTGGAAGACCTATGGCTACACCTTC. This translates into CASSGSFPIWKTYGYTF.

Of note for this clonotype: One junction end does not reproduce the germline sequence, and a read error may be involved. The gene calls are TRBV20-1 and TRBJ1-1; 7 bases are shared with TRBD1. CDR3 length equals 13 residues. The germline V gene encodes CDR1 DFQATT and CDR2 SNEGSKA (reference sequence). CDR3 sequence: CSALGQVNTEASF. CDR3 nucleotides: TGCAGTGCTCTCGGACAGGTGAACACTGAAGCTTCCTTT.

With respect to this clonotype: A read error is possible here, since a much larger clone lies one base away. V is TRBV5-5 and J is TRBJ1-6; 7 bases line up with TRBD1. This CDR3 region has 18 residues. Germline-derived CDR1 and CDR2 are SGHKS and YYEKEE (reference sequence). V was clipped by 4 bases and J by 5 bases; unmatched bases: 15. The CDR3 nucleotides read TGTGCCAGCAGCAGGAGGGCAGGGGGAATTGTGGATAATTCACCCCTCCACTTT. Protein sequence: CASSRRAGGIVDNSPLHF.

The gene calls are TRBV7-9 and TRBJ2-3, with unresolved D. This CDR3 has 14 residues. Germline CDR1 SEHNR, CDR2 FQNEAQ (reference sequence). Trimming cost V 0 bases and J 6 bases, with 10 bases left between them. This CDR3 is CASSLAQTGDTQYF. As DNA, the CDR3 is TGTGCCAGCAGCTTAGCCCAGACCGGCGATACGCAGTATTTT.

This clonotype was found many times. The rearrangement joins TRBV14 to TRBJ1-6, with 9 bases aligning to TRBD1. The CDR3 runs 16 residues. V dropped 3 bases and J dropped 9; count of bases not matched to a gene: 9. CDR1 is SGHDN and CDR2 is FVKESK in the germline V gene. The DNA of the CDR3 is TGTGCCAGCAGCCAGACTCCGGGACAGGGAACTTCACCCCTCCACTTT. Its protein is CASSQTPGQGTSPLHF.

As regards this clonotype: A much larger clone differs by one base, so this may be a read error. The genes are TRBV10-3 and TRBJ2-2; 12 bases are shared with TRBD1. The V and J ends lost 7 bases and 9 bases, in that order; junction bases with no gene match: 6. This CDR3 is built from 14 residues. CDR1 ENHRY and CDR2 SYGVKD come from the germline V gene. Here the CDR3 DNA reads TGTGCCATCAAGGGACAGGGGGCGTCCAGGGAGCTGTTTTTT. This sequence encodes CAIKGQGASRELFF.

A few counts support this clonotype. The rearrangement uses TRBV11-2 and TRBJ2-5; TRBD2 aligns across 11 bases. Germline assignment: CDR1 SGHAT and CDR2 FQNNGV. CDR3 size: 20 residues. With V trimmed by 5 bases and J by 5 bases, 22 bases remained unmatched. The CDR3 nucleotides read TGTGCCAGCAGCGCCAGCCTCTCACTAGCGGGAGTTTCCTGGGGGGAGACCCAGTACTTC. Protein product: CASSASLSLAGVSWGETQYF.

Many counts were recorded for this clonotype. CDR3: CASSYIRECRKTYGYTF. The DNA for the CDR3 is TGTGCCAGCAGTTATATAAGGGAATGTAGAAAGACCTATGGCTACACCTTC. The V call is TRBV6-5, the J call TRBJ1-2, with no clear D. The CDR3 has 17 amino acids. Germline loops: CDR1 MNHEY, CDR2 SVGAGI. V was trimmed by 3 bases and J by 4 bases, leaving 21 bases between them.

This clonotype was seen many times. The rearrangement joins TRBV19 to TRBJ1-5, with 8 bases matching TRBD1. The CDR3 consists of 15 residues. Trimming cost V 4 bases and J 3 bases; bases outside gene matches: 5. The germline gives CDR1 LNHDA, CDR2 SQIVND (reference sequence). CDR3: CASSTDRGPNQPQHF. Here the CDR3 DNA reads TGTGCCAGTAGTACAGACAGGGGACCCAATCAGCCCCAGCATTTT. Variable domain in full (rest from reference TRBV19 and TRBJ1-5): DGGITQSPKYLFRKEGQNVTLSCEQNLNHDAMYWYRQDPGQGLRLIYYSQIVNDFQKGDIAEGYSVSREKKESFPLTVTSAQKNPTAFYLCASSTDRGPNQPQHFGDGTRLSIL.

This sequence joins TRBV6-2 or TRBV6-3 and TRBJ2-1; 9 bases are a match to TRBD1. Germline V CDR1 and CDR2: MNHEY, SVGEGT. CDR3 length: 18 amino acids. The V gene end was trimmed by 5 bases and the J gene end by 4 bases; junction bases not matched to a gene: 15. Here the CDR3 DNA reads TGTGCCAGCAGTAATACTGAAGGGACAGGGTCTTTATACAATGAGCAGTTCTTC. Its translation is CASSNTEGTGSLYNEQFF.